The 2 T cell receptor beta chains presented below share a single source sample, sequenced in a study of blood T cells in healthy people across ages. With a J-beta primer mix and a sample-barcoded 5' primer, a second PCR ran roughly 6 to 11 cycles. One entry per CDR3 protein, called by TCRdb with MiXCR from the 5' RACE reads. The data show about a million distinct CDR3 sequences, approximately 49% seen once. The sample was blood. These TCRs come from a man younger than 40 in good health.

The chain has TRBV6-5 and TRBJ2-2; TRBD1 matches at 7 bases. The CDR3 is 15 residues long. CDR1 and CDR2 (germline): MNHEY, SVGAGI. The V segment lost 4 bases and the J segment 4 bases; nucleotides outside the gene matches: 6. Written as DNA, the CDR3 is TGTGCCAGCAGTTTACAGGGGTCAGGCACCGGGGAGCTGTTTTTT. This gives the protein CASSLQGSGTGELFF.

This clonotype occurred a few times. The V gene is TRBV5-1, the J gene TRBJ2-3, with D unclear. From germline, CDR1 is SGHRS and CDR2 YFSETQ. The CDR3 is 16 amino acids. The germline V and J ends were trimmed by 7 bases and 0 bases, with 18 bases remaining between them. The CDR3 is CASDSGLILSTDTQYF. CDR3 nucleotides: TGCGCCAGCGACTCGGGCCTCATTCTCAGCACAGATACGCAGTATTTT.